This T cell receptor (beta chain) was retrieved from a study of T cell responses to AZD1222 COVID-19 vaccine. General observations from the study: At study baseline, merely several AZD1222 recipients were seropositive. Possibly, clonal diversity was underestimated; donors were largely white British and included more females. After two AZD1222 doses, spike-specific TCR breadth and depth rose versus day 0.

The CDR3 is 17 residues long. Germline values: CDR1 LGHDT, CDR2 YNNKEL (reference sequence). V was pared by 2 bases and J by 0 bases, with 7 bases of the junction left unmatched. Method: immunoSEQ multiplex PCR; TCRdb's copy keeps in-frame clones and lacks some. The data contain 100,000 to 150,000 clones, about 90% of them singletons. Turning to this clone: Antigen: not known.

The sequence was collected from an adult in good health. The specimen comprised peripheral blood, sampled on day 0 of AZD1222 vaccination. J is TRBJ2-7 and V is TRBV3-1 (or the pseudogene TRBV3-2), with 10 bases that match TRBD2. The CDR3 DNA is TGTGCCAGCAGCCAAAGCTCTAGCGGGGGACTCTCCTACGAGCAGTACTTC. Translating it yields CASSQSSSGGLSYEQYF.